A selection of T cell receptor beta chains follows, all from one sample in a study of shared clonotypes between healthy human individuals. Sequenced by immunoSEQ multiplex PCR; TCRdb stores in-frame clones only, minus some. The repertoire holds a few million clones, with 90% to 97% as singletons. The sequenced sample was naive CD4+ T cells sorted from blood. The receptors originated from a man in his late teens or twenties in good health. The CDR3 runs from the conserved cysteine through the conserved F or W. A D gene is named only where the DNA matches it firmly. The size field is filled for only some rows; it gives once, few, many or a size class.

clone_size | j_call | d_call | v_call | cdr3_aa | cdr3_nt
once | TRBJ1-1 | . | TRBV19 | CASSIVVLLGAMNTEAFF | TGTGCCAGTAGTATAGTAGTTCTTCTGGGGGCCATGAACACTGAAGCTTTCTTT
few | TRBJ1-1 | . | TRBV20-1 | CSAGGNTEAFF | TGCAGTGCGGGGGGAAACACTGAAGCTTTCTTT
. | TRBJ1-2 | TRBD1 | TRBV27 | CASSLYGDRVVYGGYTF | TGTGCCAGCAGTTTATACGGGGACAGGGTTGTTTATGGTGGCTACACCTTC
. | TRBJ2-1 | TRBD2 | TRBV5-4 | CASSRSGGPNEQFF | TGTGCCAGCAGCCGTAGCGGGGGGCCCAATGAGCAGTTCTTC
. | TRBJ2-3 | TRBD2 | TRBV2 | CASSFATSGGADTQYF | TGTGCCAGCAGTTTCGCGACTAGCGGGGGGGCGGATACGCAGTATTTT
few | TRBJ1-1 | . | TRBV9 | CASSPRGGYAEAFF | TGTGCCAGCAGCCCTAGAGGTGGGTACGCTGAAGCTTTCTTT
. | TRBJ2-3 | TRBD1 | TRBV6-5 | CASSTYRGADTQYF | TGTGCCAGCAGTACTTACAGGGGGGCAGATACGCAGTATTTT
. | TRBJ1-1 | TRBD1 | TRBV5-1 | CASSWTGGLAEAFF | TGCGCCAGCAGCTGGACAGGGGGCCTGGCTGAAGCTTTCTTT
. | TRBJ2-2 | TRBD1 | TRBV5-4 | CASSSTGGSDTGELFF | TGTGCCAGCAGCTCGACAGGGGGCTCTGACACCGGGGAGCTGTTTTTT
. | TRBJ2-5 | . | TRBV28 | CASSPGLQETQYF | TGTGCCAGCAGTCCAGGGTTGCAAGAGACCCAGTACTTC
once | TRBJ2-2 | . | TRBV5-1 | CASSLGSGRTGELFF | TGCGCCAGCAGCTTGGGTAGCGGACGCACCGGGGAGCTGTTTTTT
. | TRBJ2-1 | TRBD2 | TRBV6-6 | CASTLAGVNEQFF | TGTGCCAGCACGCTAGCGGGAGTCAATGAGCAGTTCTTC
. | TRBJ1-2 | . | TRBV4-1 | CASSQEVVQGYGYTF | TGCGCCAGCAGCCAAGAGGTCGTACAGGGCTATGGCTACACCTTC
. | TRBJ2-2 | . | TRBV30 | CAWSTGARTGELFF | TGTGCCTGGAGTACGGGGGCGCGCACCGGGGAGCTGTTTTTT
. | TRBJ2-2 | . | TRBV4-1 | CASNRGWGDTGELFF | TGCGCCAGCAATCGAGGGTGGGGGGACACCGGGGAGCTGTTTTTT
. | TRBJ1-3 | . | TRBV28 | CASSPRKFASGNTIYF | TGTGCCAGCAGCCCTAGAAAGTTCGCCTCTGGAAACACCATATATTTT
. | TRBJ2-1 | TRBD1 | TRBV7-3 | CASSYRGENEQFF | TGTGCCAGCAGCTACAGGGGAGAAAATGAGCAGTTCTTC
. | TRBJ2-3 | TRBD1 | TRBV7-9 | CASSSRTGSTDTQYF | TGTGCCAGCAGCTCCCGGACAGGGAGCACAGATACGCAGTATTTT
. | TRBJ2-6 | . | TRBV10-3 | CAISESRGAGANVLTF | TGTGCCATCAGTGAGTCGCGGGGTGCTGGGGCCAACGTCCTGACTTTC
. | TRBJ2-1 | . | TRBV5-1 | CASSLEGQNYNEQFF | TGCGCCAGCAGCTTGGAGGGTCAAAATTACAATGAGCAGTTCTTC
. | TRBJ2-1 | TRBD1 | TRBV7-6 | CASSRGGGQGRNEQFF | TGTGCCAGCAGCAGGGGTGGGGGACAGGGCCGCAATGAGCAGTTCTTC
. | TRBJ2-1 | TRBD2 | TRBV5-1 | CASSLEREGNNEQFF | TGCGCCAGCAGCTTGGAGCGGGAAGGGAACAATGAGCAGTTCTTC
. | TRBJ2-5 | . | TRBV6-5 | CASVSGPQETQYF | TGTGCCAGCGTGTCAGGGCCCCAAGAGACCCAGTACTTC